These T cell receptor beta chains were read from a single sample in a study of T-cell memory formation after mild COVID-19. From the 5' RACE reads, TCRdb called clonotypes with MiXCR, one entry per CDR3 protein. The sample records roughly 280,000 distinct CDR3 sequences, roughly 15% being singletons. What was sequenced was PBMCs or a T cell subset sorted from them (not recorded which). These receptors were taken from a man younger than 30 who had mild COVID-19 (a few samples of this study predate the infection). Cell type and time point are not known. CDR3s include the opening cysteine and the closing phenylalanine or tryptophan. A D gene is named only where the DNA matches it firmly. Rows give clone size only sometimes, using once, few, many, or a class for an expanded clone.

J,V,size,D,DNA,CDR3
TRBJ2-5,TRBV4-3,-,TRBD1,TGCGCCAGCAGCCGCGAAAGGGACAGTACAGAGACCCAGTACTTC,CASSRERDSTETQYF
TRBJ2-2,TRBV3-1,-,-,TGTGCCAGCGGGGGGGCCACCGGGGAGCTGTTTTTT,CASGGATGELFF
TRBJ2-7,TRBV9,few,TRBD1,TGTGCCAGCAGCCCCGGGACAGGCGAAACCTACGAGCAGTACTTC,CASSPGTGETYEQYF
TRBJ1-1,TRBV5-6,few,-,TGTGCCAGCAGCTGGGGACCAGGTAACACTGAAGCTTTCTTT,CASSWGPGNTEAFF
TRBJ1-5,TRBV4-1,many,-,TGCGCCAGCAGCCAAGACAGGGCTACCAGCAATCAGCCCCAGCATTTT,CASSQDRATSNQPQHF
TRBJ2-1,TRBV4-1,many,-,TGCGCCAGCAGCGAGGACCGCAGCTCCTACAATGAGCAGTTCTTC,CASSEDRSSYNEQFF
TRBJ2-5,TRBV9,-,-,TGTGCCAGCAGCGTAGCAACAGAGACCCAGTACTTC,CASSVATETQYF
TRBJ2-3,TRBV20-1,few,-,TGCAGTGTGGACGACCGGGACACAGATACGCAGTATTTT,CSVDDRDTDTQYF
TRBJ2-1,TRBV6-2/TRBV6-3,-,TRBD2,TGTGCCAGCAGCCCCCCGGGACTAGCGTACTACAATGAGCAGTTCTTC,CASSPPGLAYYNEQFF
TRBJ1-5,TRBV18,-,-,TGTGCCAGCTCACCTTCCGGACACGAGAGGACTTCTCAGCCCCAGCATTTT,CASSPSGHERTSQPQHF
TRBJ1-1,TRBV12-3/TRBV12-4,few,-,TGTGCCAGCACGCCGGGCAGGGCGAGCACTGAAGCTTTCTTT,CASTPGRASTEAFF
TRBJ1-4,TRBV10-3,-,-,TGTGCCATCAGCTCGCAATTAACTAATGAAAAACTGTTTTTT,CAISSQLTNEKLFF
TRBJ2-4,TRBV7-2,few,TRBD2,TGTGCCAGCAGCCCCTGGACTAGCGGGGCCAAAAACATTCAGTACTTC,CASSPWTSGAKNIQYF
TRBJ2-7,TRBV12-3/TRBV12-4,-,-,TGTGCCAGCACCAAGGGGGGGTCAGTCTACGAGCAGTACTTC,CASTKGGSVYEQYF
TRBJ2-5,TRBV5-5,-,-,TGTGCCAGCAGCTTGCGAGGGGGGGCCGGAGAGACCCAGTACTTC,CASSLRGGAGETQYF
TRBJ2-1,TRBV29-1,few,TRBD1,TGCAGCGTCCATAGGGGACAGCTCAATGAGCAGTTCTTC,CSVHRGQLNEQFF
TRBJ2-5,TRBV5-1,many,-,TGCGCCAGCAGCTTGGAGGGCAGCGAGACCCAGTACTTC,CASSLEGSETQYF
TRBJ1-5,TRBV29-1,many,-,TGCAGCGTTGCGGACTTCCATCAGCCCCAGCATTTT,CSVADFHQPQHF
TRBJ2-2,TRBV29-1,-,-,TGCAGCGTTCCGGAACAGGACACCGGGGAGCTGTTTTTT,CSVPEQDTGELFF
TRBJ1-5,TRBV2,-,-,TGTGCCAGCAGTGTACTCGGACGGATGAGCAATCAGCCCCAGCATTTT,CASSVLGRMSNQPQHF
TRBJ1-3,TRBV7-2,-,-,TGTGCCAGCAGCTGGGACTCTGGAAACACCATATATTTT,CASSWDSGNTIYF
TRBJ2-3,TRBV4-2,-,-,TGTGCCAGCAGGGACGGCGGGGGCCTCCTCACAGATACGCAGTATTTT,CASRDGGGLLTDTQYF
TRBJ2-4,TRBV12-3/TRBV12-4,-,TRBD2,TGTGCCAGCACCTTACTAGCGGGCGCCAAAAACATTCAGTACTTC,CASTLLAGAKNIQYF
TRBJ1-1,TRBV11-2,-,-,TGTGCCAGCAGCCCGGAGGGGTTGGGGACTGAAGCTTTCTTT,CASSPEGLGTEAFF
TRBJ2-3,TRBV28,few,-,TGTGCCAGCACAGCGGTACCCACAGATACGCAGTATTTT,CASTAVPTDTQYF
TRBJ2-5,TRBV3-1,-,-,TGTGCCAGCAGCCAAGACATGGGGACTCGCCGGGAGACCCAGTACTTC,CASSQDMGTRRETQYF
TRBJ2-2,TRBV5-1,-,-,TGCGCCAGCAGCTCTAATCTAGCTATCACCGGGGAGCTGTTTTTT,CASSSNLAITGELFF
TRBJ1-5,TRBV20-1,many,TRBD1,TGCAGTGCTAGAACGACAGGGGACAGCAATCAGCCCCAGCATTTT,CSARTTGDSNQPQHF
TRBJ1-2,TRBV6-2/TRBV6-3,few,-,TGTGCCAGCAGTTACAGCCAGGGGGGCTACACCTTC,CASSYSQGGYTF
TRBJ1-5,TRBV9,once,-,TGTGCCAGCAGCGTGGGGGGGGTTCAGCCCCAGCATTTT,CASSVGGVQPQHF
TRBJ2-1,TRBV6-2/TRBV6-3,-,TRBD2,TGTGCCAGCAGGAAGCCGGGACTAGCGACTCCCAATGAGCAGTTCTTC,CASRKPGLATPNEQFF
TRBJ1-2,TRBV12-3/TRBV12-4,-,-,TGTGCCAGCAGCGGGGGACCTGGCTACACCTTC,CASSGGPGYTF
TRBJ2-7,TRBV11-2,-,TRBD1,TGTGCCAGCAGATCCTCGGGACAGGGCCTCTCCTACGAGCAGTACTTC,CASRSSGQGLSYEQYF
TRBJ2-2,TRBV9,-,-,TGTGCCAGCAGTGCCCAGGGCACCGGGGAGCTGTTTTTT,CASSAQGTGELFF
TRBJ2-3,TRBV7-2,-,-,TGTGCCAGCAGCTTAAATAGGTTTACGCAGTATTTT,CASSLNRFTQYF
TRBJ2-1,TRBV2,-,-,TGTGCCAGCAGTGAAGCTCTGAGGCTCCGCCGCAATGAGCAGTTCTTC,CASSEALRLRRNEQFF